These 24 T cell receptor beta chains originate from one sample sequenced in a study of cytomegalovirus exposure and HLA in healthy donors. The study ran its PCR with 60 Vbeta and 13 Jbeta primers. Sequenced by immunoSEQ multiplex PCR; TCRdb stores in-frame clones only, minus some. The table lists around 150,000 clones, 75% to 90% of them singletons. The material sequenced was PBMCs. The origin of the receptors is a human donor in good health.

This chain connects TRBV6-6 to TRBJ1-1; weak D call: TRBD1 (5 bases). Germline V gene data show CDR1 as MNHNY and CDR2 as SVGAGI (reference sequence). CDR3 size: 14 residues. Trimming stripped 6 bases from V and 2 bases from J, with 13 bases between. CDR3 nucleotide sequence: TGTGCCAGCAGACGGGACTCCCAAAACACTGAAGCTTTCTTT. It translates to CASRRDSQNTEAFF.

This chain uses TRBV25-1 with TRBJ2-3, with a possible D match to TRBD2 (5 bases). The CDR3 is made up of 13 amino acids. V dropped 8 bases and J dropped 2 bases, with 11 bases sitting between them. Germline V gives CDR1 MGHDK, CDR2 SYGVNS. CDR3 amino acids: CASSGVNTDTQYF. As DNA, the CDR3 is TGTGCCAGCTCCGGGGTGAACACAGATACGCAGTATTTT.

The chain links TRBV11-3 to TRBJ1-1; 8 bases fit TRBD1. Per the germline V gene, CDR1 is SGHNT and CDR2 is YENEEA. CDR3 length: 15 amino acids. The V gene end was trimmed by 5 bases and the J gene end by 0 bases; junction bases not matched to a gene: 5. The CDR3 DNA reads as TGTGCCAGCAGCCCGAGACAGGGGTTGAACACTGAAGCTTTCTTT. Translating gives CASSPRQGLNTEAFF.

The chain couples TRBV9 to TRBJ1-4; D gene uncertain. V shed 8 bases and J shed 0 bases, with 11 bases lying between them. Germline V CDR1 and CDR2: SGDLS, YYNGEE. CDR3 length: 14 residues. CDR3 sequence (DNA): TGTGCCAGTAGCTTTACTGCAACTAATGAAAAACTGTTTTTT. Protein: CASSFTATNEKLFF.

The chain carries TRBV2 and TRBJ2-3; 8 nucleotides line up with TRBD1. The junction had 3 bases not matched to a gene; V was cut back by 4 bases and J by 0 bases. The V gene's germline CDR1 is SNHLY and CDR2 FYNNEI. The CDR3 has 15 amino acids. CDR3 residues: CASSADRASTDTQYF. The CDR3 DNA is TGTGCCAGCAGTGCGGACAGGGCGAGCACAGATACGCAGTATTTT.

The chain carries TRBV30 and TRBJ2-7; 8 bases align to TRBD2. The germline gives CDR1 GTSNPN, CDR2 SVGIG (reference sequence). The CDR3 runs 13 residues. With V trimmed by 1 base and J by 12 bases, 11 bases remained unmatched. CDR3 DNA sequence: TGTGCCTGGAGTGGTCGCCCGGGACTAGGGTCGTACTTC. Translated, it gives CAWSGRPGLGSYF.

J is TRBJ2-2 and V is TRBV5-4; 9 positions match TRBD1. CDR1 and CDR2 (germline): SGHNT, YYREEE (reference sequence). The V gene end was trimmed by 6 bases and the J gene end by 3 bases; junction bases not matched to a gene: 6. The CDR3 extends over 15 amino acids. The CDR3 reads CASMRTGVDTGELFF. The CDR3 DNA reads TGTGCCAGCATGCGGACAGGGGTCGACACCGGGGAGCTGTTTTTT.

The V gene is TRBV2, the J gene TRBJ2-1; 7 positions match TRBD1. The J segment lost 7 bases and the V segment lost 3 bases, leaving 6 bases of the junction unmatched. The CDR3 totals 14 residues. The germline CDR1 and CDR2 sequences are SNHLY and FYNNEI. The CDR3 loop reads CASSEANRGNEQFF. For the CDR3, the DNA is TGTGCCAGCAGTGAGGCAAACAGGGGAAATGAGCAGTTCTTC. Full variable domain (missing parts from reference TRBV2 and TRBJ2-1): EPEVTQTPSHQVTQMGQEVILRCVPISNHLYFYWYRQILGQKVEFLVSFYNNEISEKSEIFDDQFSVERPDGSNFTLKIRSTKLEDSAMYFCASSEANRGNEQFFGPGTRLTVL.

The rearrangement links TRBV2 to TRBJ2-7; 10 bases are a match to TRBD2. The CDR3 has 15 residues. The germline CDR1 and CDR2 sequences are SNHLY and FYNNEI. With 1 base clipped from V and 4 bases from J, the junction kept 4 bases outside the gene matches. The CDR3 DNA reads TGTGCCAGCAGTGAAGGGACTAGCGGTAATTACGAGCAGTACTTC. It is translated as CASSEGTSGNYEQYF.

This chain joins TRBV5-1 and TRBJ2-1; TRBD2 might be the D (5 bases). Germline V CDR1 and CDR2: SGHRS, YFSETQ. The CDR3 has 14 amino acids. Trimming cost V 2 bases and J 5 bases, with 11 bases left between them. CDR3 residues: CASSFEGLNNEQFF. CDR3 nucleotide sequence: TGCGCCAGCAGCTTTGAGGGCCTAAACAATGAGCAGTTCTTC.

This chain uses TRBV19 with TRBJ2-1; no reliable D call. This CDR3 region has 14 residues. Germline CDR1 reads LNHDA; CDR2 reads SQIVND (reference sequence). The V gene lost 5 bases and the J gene lost 6 bases, with 14 bases spanning the gap. CDR3 in amino acids: CASSVIDWSNEQFF. CDR3 sequence (DNA): TGTGCCAGTAGTGTCATAGACTGGAGCAATGAGCAGTTCTTC.

V and J are TRBV5-1 and TRBJ2-5; D is unclear. Germline lookup yields CDR1 SGHRS and CDR2 YFSETQ. V was pared by 0 bases and J by 4 bases, with 10 bases between. This CDR3 is built from 14 residues. This CDR3 is CASSLATPGETQYF. CDR3 in DNA: TGCGCCAGCAGCTTGGCCACCCCCGGAGAGACCCAGTACTTC.

This sequence joins TRBV7-6 and TRBJ1-1, with D uncertain. The CDR3 sequence is 15 residues long. V lost 1 base to trimming and J lost 1 base, with 10 bases between them. Germline values: CDR1 SGHVS, CDR2 FNYEAQ. The CDR3 DNA follows: TGTGCCAGCAGCTTAGGTCAGGCCCAGAACACTGAAGCTTTCTTT. It yields the protein CASSLGQAQNTEAFF.

V usage is TRBV11-3 and J usage is TRBJ2-5, with a tentative D call TRBD2 (6 bases). V was pared by 5 bases and J by 1 base, with 17 bases between. The CDR3 length is 16 residues. Germline V gene lookup returns CDR1 SGHNT and CDR2 YENEEA. CDR3 DNA sequence: TGTGCCAGCAGCCAGGCGGCGGGACGGGCCCAAGAGACCCAGTACTTC. Encoded protein: CASSQAAGRAQETQYF.

The rearrangement joins TRBV19 to TRBJ1-3; no firm D call. Trimming removed 6 bases from V and 4 bases from J, with 10 bases in between. The length of the CDR3 is 13 residues. Germline V gene lookup returns CDR1 LNHDA and CDR2 SQIVND (reference sequence). CDR3 protein: CASRNLAGNTIYF. Here the CDR3 DNA reads TGTGCCAGTAGGAACCTTGCGGGAAACACCATATATTTT.

The V call is TRBV20-1, the J call TRBJ2-5, with D hard to call. TRBJ2-7 explains the end of the DNA better; the J call may be wrong. This CDR3 spans 10 amino acids. Looked up from germline, CDR1 is DFQATT and CDR2 is SNEGSKA (reference sequence). The CDR3 sequence is CSARGGEQYF. Here the CDR3 DNA reads TGCAGTGCTAGAGGAGGCGAGCAGTACTTC.

The CDR3 sequence: CASSLTTGGPDTQYF. DNA for the CDR3: TGTGCCAGCAGCCTTACAACGGGGGGGCCGGATACGCAGTATTTT. This rearrangement joins TRBV9 to TRBJ2-3; TRBD2 matches at 8 bases. J was trimmed by 6 bases and V by 4 bases; bases with no gene match: 10. CDR1 and CDR2 from the germline V gene are SGDLS and YYNGEE. CDR3 length: 15 residues.

The rearrangement links TRBV13 to TRBJ2-3; no clear D. Germline CDR1 PRHDT, CDR2 FYEKMQ (reference sequence). The CDR3 totals 16 residues. The germline V and J ends were trimmed by 3 bases and 0 bases, with 13 bases remaining between them. CDR3 protein: CASSLTIGSSTDTQYF. CDR3 in DNA: TGTGCCAGCAGCTTGACGATCGGGTCTAGCACAGATACGCAGTATTTT.

V is TRBV4-1 and J is TRBJ2-7, with D possibly TRBD1 on 6 matching bases. The CDR3 has 16 amino acids. Germline assignment: CDR1 MGHRA and CDR2 YSYEKL. Trimming took 0 bases from V and 2 from J, leaving 14 bases between them. For the CDR3, the DNA is TGCGCCAGCAGCCAAGATAGGGGTGAGGGGGCCTACGAGCAGTACTTC. This translates into CASSQDRGEGAYEQYF.

This clone appeared once. This chain links TRBV2 with TRBJ1-5; 7 positions agree with TRBD1. The germline CDR1 and CDR2 sequences are SNHLY and FYNNEI. J was trimmed by 1 base and V by 6 bases; bases with no gene match: 6. The CDR3 covers 15 residues. The CDR3 sequence is CASSATGRSNQPQHF. Written as DNA, the CDR3 is TGTGCCAGCAGCGCGACAGGGCGGAGCAATCAGCCCCAGCATTTT. Based on the CDR3 plus reference TRBV2 and TRBJ1-5, the full variable domain is EPEVTQTPSHQVTQMGQEVILRCVPISNHLYFYWYRQILGQKVEFLVSFYNNEISEKSEIFDDQFSVERPDGSNFTLKIRSTKLEDSAMYFCASSATGRSNQPQHFGDGTRLSIL.

The V call is TRBV4-2, the J call TRBJ2-6, with TRBD1 as a possible D gene (5 bases). Trimming stripped 1 base from V and 0 bases from J, with 16 bases between. Germline assignment: CDR1 LGHNA and CDR2 YNFKEQ. This CDR3 spans 19 amino acids. The DNA of the CDR3 is TGTGCCAGCAGCCAAGCAAGCCCACGGACATACTCTGGGGCCAACGTCCTGACTTTC. This sequence encodes CASSQASPRTYSGANVLTF.

The V and J genes are TRBV4-3 and TRBJ2-3; D is possibly TRBD1 (5 bases). V dropped 0 bases and J dropped 6 bases, with 13 bases sitting between them. CDR1 is LGHNA and CDR2 is YSLEER in the germline V gene. This CDR3 spans 15 amino acids. The CDR3 DNA sequence: TGCGCCAGCAGCCAAGATGGGGCGGATCCGGATACGCAGTATTTT. Translating gives CASSQDGADPDTQYF.

The chain links TRBV5-8 to TRBJ1-1; possibly TRBD1 for D (5 bases). CDR3 length: 14 amino acids. Germline values: CDR1 SGHTS, CDR2 YDEGEE. Between the trimmed V and J ends, which lost 4 bases and 11 bases, there was a span of 21 bases. DNA for the CDR3: TGTGCCAGCAGCCCTCGGACAAAGGAGTGGCGGGCTTTCTTT. It yields the protein CASSPRTKEWRAFF.

The chain employs TRBV5-1 and TRBJ1-3; a possible D gene is TRBD1 (6 bases). The ends were cut back, 3 bases at V and 4 bases at J, with 8 bases in the middle. This CDR3 is 13 amino acids long. Germline V lookup: CDR1 SGHRS, CDR2 YFSETQ. CDR3 protein: CASSWDIGNTIYF. CDR3 coding DNA: TGCGCCAGCAGCTGGGACATCGGAAACACCATATATTTT.